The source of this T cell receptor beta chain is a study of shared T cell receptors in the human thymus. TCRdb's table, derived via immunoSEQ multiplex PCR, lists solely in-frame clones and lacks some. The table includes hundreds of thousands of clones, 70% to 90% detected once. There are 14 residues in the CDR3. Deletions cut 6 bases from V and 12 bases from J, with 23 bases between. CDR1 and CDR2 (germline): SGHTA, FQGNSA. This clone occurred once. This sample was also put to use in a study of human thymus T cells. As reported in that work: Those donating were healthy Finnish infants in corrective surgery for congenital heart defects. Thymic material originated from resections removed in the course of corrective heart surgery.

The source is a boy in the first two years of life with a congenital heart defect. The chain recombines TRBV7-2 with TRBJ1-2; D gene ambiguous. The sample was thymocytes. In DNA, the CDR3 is TGTGCCAGCAGGCCCAAAACGATCGGGAAAGGCCACACCTTC. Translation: CASRPKTIGKGHTF. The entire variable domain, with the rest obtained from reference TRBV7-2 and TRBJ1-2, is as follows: GAGVSQSPSNKVTEKGKDVELRCDPISGHTALYWYRQSLGQGLEFLIYFQGNSAPDKSGLPSDRFSAERTGGSVSTLTIQRTQQEDSAVYLCASRPKTIGKGHTFGSGTRLTVV.